The 4 T cell receptor beta chains given below trace back to one sample, sequenced in a study of T-cell reconstitution after alpha-beta-depleted transplantation in children (dated by TCRdb to between 2015 and 2016). Preparation of the library involved PCR. Sequencer: Illumina HiSeq 2500. Molecular barcoding was employed in the preparation of TCR libraries, with unique molecular identifiers being used to normalize TCRbeta repertoire quantification. Using fastp at Q25 and MiXCR, TCRdb reprocessed the public reads and kept productive beta chains. Identical CDR3 proteins give one entry, which carries the most common genes and DNA. Across this sample there are 350,000 to 450,000 distinct CDR3 sequences, with 13% seen only once. Of the sample, around 4.5% is held by the ten largest clones. The starting material was PBMCs, obtained from the stem cell graft. Receptors were obtained from a human donor who donated a stem cell graft to a child with Fanconi anemia.

Details on this clonotype: The junction departs from the called germline gene at one end, perhaps through a read error. CDR3 region: CAISFGRGETQYF. The CDR3 DNA follows: TGTGCCATCAGCTTCGGGCGGGGAGAGACCCAGTACTTC. The gene calls are TRBV5-6 and TRBJ2-5; TRBD2 might be the D (6 bases). CDR1 SGHDT and CDR2 YYEEEE come from the germline V gene. This CDR3 comprises 13 residues.

This chain links TRBV28 with TRBJ1-6, with 9 bases identical to TRBD1. From germline, CDR1 is MDHEN and CDR2 SYDVKM. The CDR3 length is 15 residues. V gave up 5 bases and J gave up 8 bases; unmatched junction bases: 7. CDR3 residues: CASSKGTGRYSPLHF. CDR3 DNA: TGTGCCAGCAGTAAAGGGACAGGGAGGTATTCACCCCTCCACTTT.

This clonotype was observed many times. The chain couples TRBV11-2 to TRBJ2-5, with D possibly matching TRBD1 (5 bases). The V end was cut by 2 bases, the J end by 3 bases, with 19 bases between. Germline V gene sequence: CDR1 SGHAT, CDR2 FQNNGV. The CDR3 spans 17 residues. The CDR3 sequence: CASSLYPQAGLKETQYF. The CDR3 DNA follows: TGTGCCAGCAGCTTATATCCCCAGGCAGGGCTAAAAGAGACCCAGTACTTC.

This chain uses TRBV6-2 or TRBV6-3 with TRBJ1-1; D ambiguous. Trimming shortened V by 5 bases and J by 1 base, and 11 bases separated the two germline ends. The V gene's germline CDR1 is MNHEY and CDR2 SVGEGT. CDR3 length: 14 residues. CDR3 residues: CASSPRPPNTEAFF. The DNA for the CDR3 is TGTGCCAGCAGTCCCCGGCCACCGAACACTGAAGCTTTCTTT.